Sequencing of this TCR beta chain was carried out in a study of identical twins. TCRdb re-analysed the 5' RACE reads in MiXCR, keeping a single row per CDR3 protein. The data hold around 230,000 distinct CDR3 sequences, with approximately 9% observed a single time. Germline assignment: CDR1 LGHNA and CDR2 YSLEER. CDR3 length: 18 residues. V was pared by 2 bases and J by 0 bases, with 18 bases between. The clonotype was recovered from a woman aged 18 to 35 in good health. The sequenced material came from memory (CD45RO+) T cells sorted from blood. This chain links TRBV4-3 with TRBJ2-3; weak D call: TRBD2 (6 bases). CDR3 amino acids: CASSQSLHGLLSTDTQYF. CDR3 bases: TGCGCCAGCAGCCAATCCTTACATGGACTACTTAGCACAGATACGCAGTATTTT.